This entry lists 18 T cell receptor beta chains sequenced from one sample in a study of beta chain features in type 1 diabetes (dated by TCRdb to 2017 to 2018). Libraries came from the immunoSEQ multiplex PCR assay. The High Capacity cDNA Reverse Transcription Kit was used to reverse transcribe all of the isolated RNA, meaning that expressed TCRB transcripts were what got sequenced. In its TCRdb copy, this immuneACCESS table keeps in-frame sequences only and misses some clones. Where compared with another copy, unresolved V genes explain less than half of these, and the others have no known cause. Present in this sample are under 900,000 clones, roughly 16% of which were seen just once. The leading ten clones occupy about 0.02% of the sample. Sequenced material: naive CD4+ T cells from blood. In the paper's terms, the cell subset or site label means: true naive CD4+ T cells. The receptors derive from a woman under 30 in good health.

V is TRBV23-1 and J is TRBJ1-5; TRBD1 matches 8 bases. TRBV23-1 is sorted into the ORF group, with uncertain function. The CDR3 has 17 residues. Losses at the gene ends were 10 bases for V and 0 bases for J; bases not matched to a gene: 14. The CDR3, as DNA: TGCGCCACCCCCGACAGGACAGGGTTTTATAGCAATCAGCCCCAGCATTTT. Amino acid sequence: CATPDRTGFYSNQPQHF.

The CDR3 spells CSGGQLDYNEQFF. CDR3 nucleotide sequence: TGCAGCGGTGGACAGTTGGACTACAATGAGCAGTTCTTC. This chain links TRBV29-1 with TRBJ2-1; D may be TRBD1 (6 bases). CDR3 size: 13 residues. V lost 7 bases to trimming and J lost 3 bases, with 13 bases between them. Germline CDR1 SQVTM, CDR2 ANQGSEA.

This clone appeared a single time. The rearrangement joins TRBV19 to TRBJ2-1; tentatively, D is TRBD2 (6 bases). The V and J ends lost 6 bases and 7 bases respectively, with 19 bases between them. The CDR3 length is 15 residues. Germline V gene lookup returns CDR1 LNHDA and CDR2 SQIVND (reference sequence). CDR3 amino acids: CASRAGGRRANEQFF. CDR3 nucleotide sequence: TGTGCCAGTAGGGCAGGAGGGAGACGGGCTAATGAGCAGTTCTTC.

This chain joins TRBV5-6 and TRBJ2-5; 9 positions match TRBD1. J gave up 4 bases and V 0 bases, and 7 bases lay outside the gene matches. Per the germline V gene, CDR1 is SGHDT and CDR2 is YYEEEE. The CDR3 runs 16 residues. The CDR3 DNA is TGTGCCAGCAGCTTGGCCCGGACAGGGGTTTCAGAGACCCAGTACTTC. This encodes CASSLARTGVSETQYF.

The rearrangement uses TRBV7-9 and TRBJ2-1; tentatively, D is TRBD2 (5 bases). The CDR3 is 15 residues long. Trimming removed 0 bases at V and 6 bases at J, with 12 bases between. CDR1 and CDR2 (germline): SEHNR, FQNEAQ (reference sequence). CDR3 protein: CASSLAGRPINEQFF. DNA for the CDR3: TGTGCCAGCAGCTTAGCTGGGAGACCGATCAATGAGCAGTTCTTC.

The rearrangement uses TRBV7-3 and TRBJ1-1; D unclear. Trimming took 0 bases from V and 4 from J, leaving 12 bases between them. CDR3 size: 15 residues. CDR1 is SGHTA, CDR2 FQGTGA, per germline. For the CDR3, the DNA is TGTGCCAGCAGCTTAACGCCCACCCTGGGCACTGAAGCTTTCTTT. Its protein is CASSLTPTLGTEAFF.

The rearrangement joins TRBV2 to TRBJ2-5, with 9 positions matching TRBD2. The DNA matches TRBJ2-7 better at its end, which makes the J call doubtful. The germline V gene has CDR1 SNHLY and CDR2 FYNNEI. This CDR3 spans 14 amino acids. The CDR3 DNA sequence: TGTGCCACGAGGAGAGCGGGAGGCGTCTACGAGCAGTACTTC. Protein sequence: CATRRAGGVYEQYF.

This clone has only a few counts. The chain recombines TRBV7-2 with TRBJ2-1; 7 bases agree with TRBD2. CDR3 length: 16 amino acids. Looked up from germline, CDR1 is SGHTA and CDR2 is FQGNSA. V was clipped by 5 bases and J by 0 bases; unmatched bases: 7. This CDR3 is CASSERLAGSYNEQFF. The CDR3 bases are TGTGCCAGCAGCGAAAGACTAGCCGGCTCCTACAATGAGCAGTTCTTC.

The rearrangement links TRBV7-2 to TRBJ2-7, with TRBD2 matching over 10 bases. CDR1 and CDR2 (germline): SGHTA, FQGNSA. The CDR3 length is 14 residues. V was pared by 3 bases and J by 9 bases, with 8 bases of the junction left unmatched. DNA for the CDR3: TGTGCCAGCAGCTTCGAACTAGCGGGACTAGGGCAGTACTTC. It is translated as CASSFELAGLGQYF. The full variable domain, rest sourced from reference TRBV7-2 and TRBJ2-7, is GAGVSQSPSNKVTEKGKDVELRCDPISGHTALYWYRQSLGQGLEFLIYFQGNSAPDKSGLPSDRFSAERTGGSVSTLTIQRTQQEDSAVYLCASSFELAGLGQYFGPGTRLTVT.

The chain joins TRBV19 to TRBJ2-1, with 12 bases matching TRBD2. CDR1 and CDR2 from the germline V gene are LNHDA and SQIVND (reference sequence). Unmatched junction bases numbered 4, after V lost 1 base and J lost 6 bases. The CDR3 loop spans 16 amino acids. The DNA for the CDR3 is TGTGCCAGTAGTATAGGTACTAGCGGGAGGACCAATGAGCAGTTCTTC. The encoded protein is CASSIGTSGRTNEQFF.

Only a few counts were recorded for this clone. The chain employs TRBV14 and TRBJ2-1; TRBD2 matches 11 bases. Germline CDR1 is SGHDN and CDR2 is FVKESK. This CDR3 spans 15 amino acids. The V segment lost 4 bases and the J segment 5 bases; nucleotides outside the gene matches: 4. DNA for the CDR3: TGTGCCAGCAGCCCCCGACTAGCGGGAAACAATGAGCAGTTCTTC. Translated: CASSPRLAGNNEQFF.

The chain has TRBV9 and TRBJ2-5, with D uncertain. Germline loops: CDR1 SGDLS, CDR2 YYNGEE. V lost 0 bases, J lost 7 bases, and 16 bases lay in between. The CDR3 runs to 15 residues. The DNA for the CDR3 is TGTGCCAGCAGCGTAGAAGGAAGTCCTGGGCGGACCCAGTACTTC. The encoded protein is CASSVEGSPGRTQYF.

Points on this clone: The sample contains more than one DNA sequence encoding this CDR3. The chain has TRBV7-2 and TRBJ2-1, with D unclear. CDR1 is SGHTA, CDR2 FQGNSA, per germline. The CDR3 is made up of 13 amino acids. V was cut by 2 bases and J by 3 bases, with 5 bases left in between. CDR3 residues: CASSLSLYNEQFF. CDR3 coding DNA: TGTGCCAGCAGCTTAAGTCTCTACAATGAGCAGTTCTTC.

The chain carries TRBV6-1 and TRBJ2-1, with D possibly matching TRBD2 (5 bases). Germline CDR1 is MNHNS and CDR2 is SASEGT. V lost 8 bases to trimming and J lost 2 bases, with 13 bases between them. This CDR3 has 14 amino acids. The CDR3 spells CASESGRTYNEQFF. The CDR3 DNA follows: TGTGCCAGCGAAAGCGGCAGGACCTACAATGAGCAGTTCTTC.

This clone has more than one count but fewer than ten. V is TRBV28 and J is TRBJ2-2; the match to TRBD2 covers 9 bases. Trimming at V came to 6 bases and at J to 0 bases, leaving 2 bases not matched to a gene. The germline CDR1 and CDR2 sequences are MDHEN and SYDVKM. The CDR3 is made up of 15 amino acids. The CDR3 DNA is TGTGCCAGCAGGCTAGCGGGAACGAACACCGGGGAGCTGTTTTTT. It codes for CASRLAGTNTGELFF.

The table lists this clone with a few counts. This chain joins TRBV2 and TRBJ1-5; 7 bases are a match to TRBD1. V trimming: 4 bases; J trimming: 9 bases; junction bases outside the gene matches: 9. The germline gives CDR1 SNHLY, CDR2 FYNNEI. CDR3 size: 14 residues. CDR3 protein: CASSGIDRAVPQHF. As DNA, the CDR3 is TGTGCCAGCAGTGGAATAGACAGGGCCGTGCCCCAGCATTTT.

This clone has just a few counts. This sequence joins TRBV10-3 and TRBJ2-7, with D possibly TRBD1 on 6 matching bases. The CDR3 sequence is 15 residues long. Deletions cut 3 bases from V and 5 bases from J, with 17 bases between. Germline loops: CDR1 ENHRY, CDR2 SYGVKD. CDR3 protein: CAISDTGSPLDEQYF. The CDR3 region has the DNA TGTGCCATCAGTGACACAGGGAGCCCCTTAGACGAGCAGTACTTC.

This clone turned up a few times. The chain recombines TRBV10-3 with TRBJ2-5; possibly TRBD2 for D (6 bases). Trimming removed 3 bases from V and 4 bases from J, with 21 bases in between. The CDR3 has 17 amino acids. Germline loops: CDR1 ENHRY, CDR2 SYGVKD. CDR3 nucleotides: TGTGCCATCAGTGAATTCCTAGCGCAACAAGGTGGAGAGACCCAGTACTTC. Amino acids: CAISEFLAQQGGETQYF.